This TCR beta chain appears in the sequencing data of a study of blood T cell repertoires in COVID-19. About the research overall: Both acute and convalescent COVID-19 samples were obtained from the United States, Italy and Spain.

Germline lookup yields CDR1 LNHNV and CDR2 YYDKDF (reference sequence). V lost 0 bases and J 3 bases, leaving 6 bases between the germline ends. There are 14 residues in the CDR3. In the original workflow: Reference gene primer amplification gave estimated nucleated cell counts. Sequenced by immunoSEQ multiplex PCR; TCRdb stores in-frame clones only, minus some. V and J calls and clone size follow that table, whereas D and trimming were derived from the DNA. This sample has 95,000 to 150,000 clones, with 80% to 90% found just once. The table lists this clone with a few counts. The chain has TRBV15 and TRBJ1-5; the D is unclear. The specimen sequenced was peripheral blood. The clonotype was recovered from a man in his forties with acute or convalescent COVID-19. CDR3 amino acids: CATSRDRYNQPQHF. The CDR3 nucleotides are TGTGCCACCAGCAGAGACAGGTACAATCAGCCCCAGCATTTT.